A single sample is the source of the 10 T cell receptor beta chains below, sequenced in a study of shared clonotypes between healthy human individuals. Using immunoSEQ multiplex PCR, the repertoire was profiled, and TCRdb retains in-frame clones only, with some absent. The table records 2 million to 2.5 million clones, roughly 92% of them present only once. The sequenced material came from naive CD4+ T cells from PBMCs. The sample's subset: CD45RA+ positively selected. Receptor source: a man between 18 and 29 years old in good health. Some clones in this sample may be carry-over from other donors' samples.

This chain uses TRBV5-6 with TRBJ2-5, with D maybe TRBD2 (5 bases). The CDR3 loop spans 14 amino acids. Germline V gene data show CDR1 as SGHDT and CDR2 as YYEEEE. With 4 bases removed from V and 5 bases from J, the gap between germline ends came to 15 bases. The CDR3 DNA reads TGTGCCAGCAGCCCAGGAGGAGTTCGGGAGACCCAGTACTTC. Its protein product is CASSPGGVRETQYF.

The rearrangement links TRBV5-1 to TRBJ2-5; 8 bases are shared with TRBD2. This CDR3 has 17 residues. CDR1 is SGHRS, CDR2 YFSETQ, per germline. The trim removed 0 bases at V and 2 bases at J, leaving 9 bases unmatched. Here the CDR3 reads CASSLGSGRGAQETQYF. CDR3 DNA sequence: TGCGCCAGCAGCTTGGGGTCTGGGCGGGGGGCTCAAGAGACCCAGTACTTC.

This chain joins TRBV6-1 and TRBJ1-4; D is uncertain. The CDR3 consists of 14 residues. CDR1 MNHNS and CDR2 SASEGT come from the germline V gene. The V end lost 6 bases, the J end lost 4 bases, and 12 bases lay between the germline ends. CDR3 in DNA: TGTGCCAGCAGAGAGTCCAGACTTAATGAAAAACTGTTTTTT. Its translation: CASRESRLNEKLFF.

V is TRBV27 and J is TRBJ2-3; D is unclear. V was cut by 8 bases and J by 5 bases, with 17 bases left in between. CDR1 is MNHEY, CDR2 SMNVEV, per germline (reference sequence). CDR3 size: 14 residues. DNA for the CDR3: TGTGCCAGCCGCGAGTTCATGGTGGAAGATACGCAGTATTTT. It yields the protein CASREFMVEDTQYF.

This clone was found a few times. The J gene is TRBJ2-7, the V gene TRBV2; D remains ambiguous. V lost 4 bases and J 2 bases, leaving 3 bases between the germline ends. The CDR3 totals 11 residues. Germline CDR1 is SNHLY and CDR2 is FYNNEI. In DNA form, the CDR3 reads TGTGCCAGCAGTGTCGCCTACGAGCAGTACTTC. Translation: CASSVAYEQYF.

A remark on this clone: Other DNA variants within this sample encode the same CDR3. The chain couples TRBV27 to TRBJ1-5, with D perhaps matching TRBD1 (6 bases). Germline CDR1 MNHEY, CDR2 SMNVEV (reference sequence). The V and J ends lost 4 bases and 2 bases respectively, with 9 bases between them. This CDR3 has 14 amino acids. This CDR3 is CASSWGRGNQPQHF. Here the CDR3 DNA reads TGTGCCAGCAGTTGGGGGCGGGGCAATCAGCCCCAGCATTTT.

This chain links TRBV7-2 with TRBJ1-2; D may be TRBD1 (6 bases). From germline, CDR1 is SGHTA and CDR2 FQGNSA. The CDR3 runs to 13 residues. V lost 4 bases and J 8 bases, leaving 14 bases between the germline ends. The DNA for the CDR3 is TGTGCCAGCAGCTCTGGTTGGGGGGGCGGCTACACCTTC. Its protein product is CASSSGWGGGYTF.

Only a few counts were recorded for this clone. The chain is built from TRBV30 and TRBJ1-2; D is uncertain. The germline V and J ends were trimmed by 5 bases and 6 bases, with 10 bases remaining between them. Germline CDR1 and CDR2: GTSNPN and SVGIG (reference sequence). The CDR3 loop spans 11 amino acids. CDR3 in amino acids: CAWVGVHGYTF. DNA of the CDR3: TGTGCCTGGGTCGGGGTCCATGGCTACACCTTC.

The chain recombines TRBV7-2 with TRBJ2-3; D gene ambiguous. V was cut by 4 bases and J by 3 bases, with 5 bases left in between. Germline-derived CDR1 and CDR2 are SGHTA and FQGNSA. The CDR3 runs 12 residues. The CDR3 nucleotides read TGTGCCAGCAGCTCTTTAACAGATACGCAGTATTTT. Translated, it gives CASSSLTDTQYF.

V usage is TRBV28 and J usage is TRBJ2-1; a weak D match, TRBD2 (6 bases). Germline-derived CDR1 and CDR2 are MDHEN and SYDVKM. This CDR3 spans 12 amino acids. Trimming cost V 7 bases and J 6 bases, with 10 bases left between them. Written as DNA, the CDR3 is TGTGCCAGCACTACCGGGGGCAATGAGCAGTTCTTC. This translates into CASTTGGNEQFF.